The 9 T cell receptor beta chains given below trace back to one sample, sequenced in a study of CD8+CD57+ T cells in acquired aplastic anemia. Genomic DNA was employed as the template in profiling TCR beta VDJ and CDR3. TCRdb re-called the reads with MiXCR, one entry per CDR3 protein. This table has hundreds of thousands of distinct CDR3 sequences, about two thirds appearing once. The sample was sorted CD4+, CD8+, or CD8+CD57+ T cells (not recorded which) from PBMCs. The receptors here all came from a human donor in good health, serving as a control.

Regarding this clonotype: One end of the junction fails to match germline, which may point to a read error. V and J are TRBV19 and TRBJ1-5; weak D call: TRBD1 (5 bases). Germline CDR1 reads LNHDA; CDR2 reads SQIVND (reference sequence). There are 13 residues in the CDR3. The CDR3 is CASSGHRYQPQDF. CDR3 nucleotides: TGTGCCAGCAGCGGACACCGCTATCAGCCCCAGGATTTT.

This clonotype was observed many times. In DNA form, the CDR3 reads TGTGCCACCAGCTCCCAATCCGGGACAGGAGCTTATGGCTACACCTTC. Translated, it gives CATSSQSGTGAYGYTF. This chain joins TRBV15 and TRBJ1-2; the match to TRBD1 covers 8 bases. Germline V gives CDR1 LNHNV, CDR2 YYDKDF (reference sequence). The CDR3 is 16 amino acids. The V segment lost 5 bases and the J segment 5 bases; nucleotides outside the gene matches: 13.

V usage is TRBV5-1 and J usage is TRBJ2-3; D is undetermined. CDR1 and CDR2 (germline): SGHRS, YFSETQ. The V and J ends lost 2 bases and 2 bases respectively, with 12 bases between them. CDR3 length equals 15 residues. This CDR3 is CASSFGLPNTDTQYF. The DNA of the CDR3 is TGCGCCAGCAGCTTTGGTTTGCCTAACACAGATACGCAGTATTTT.

This chain uses TRBV20-1 with TRBJ1-5; D gene ambiguous. This CDR3 contains 13 residues. With 3 bases removed from V and 10 bases from J, the gap between germline ends came to 16 bases. Germline CDR1 DFQATT, CDR2 SNEGSKA (reference sequence). The CDR3 nucleotides read TGCAGTGCTAGCGGGCTCTGGGATAATCCCCAGCATTTT. This encodes CSASGLWDNPQHF.

The rearrangement links TRBV12-3 or TRBV12-4 to TRBJ1-4; D is possibly TRBD1 (6 bases). The V and J ends lost 8 bases and 8 bases respectively, with 6 bases between them. This CDR3 region has 10 residues. The CDR3 region has the DNA TGTGCCAGCGGGGGCGAAAAACTGTTTTTT. It yields the protein CASGGEKLFF.

This clonotype has more than one count but fewer than ten. The chain uses TRBV25-1 and TRBJ1-1, with D maybe TRBD1 (6 bases). Germline CDR1 MGHDK, CDR2 SYGVNS. The CDR3 is 15 residues long. Trimming removed 3 bases at V and 5 bases at J, with 16 bases between. In DNA, the CDR3 is TGTGCCAGCAGTGACAGAGGTGGGGGGACAACTGAAGCTTTCTTT. Translated: CASSDRGGGTTEAFF.

The count of this clonotype is one. This rearrangement joins TRBV7-3 to TRBJ2-3, with TRBD2 matching over 13 bases. Germline V lookup: CDR1 SGHTA, CDR2 FQGTGA. V shed 5 bases and J 1 base; nucleotides not matched to a gene: 3. The CDR3 is made up of 16 amino acids. CDR3 sequence: CASSTSGGARTDTQYF. The CDR3 bases are TGTGCCAGCAGCACTAGCGGGGGGGCACGCACAGATACGCAGTATTTT.

The chain carries TRBV7-9 and TRBJ1-6; 7 bases are shared with TRBD1. The V gene's germline CDR1 is SEHNR and CDR2 FQNEAQ (reference sequence). The CDR3 length is 15 residues. V lost 5 bases and J lost 3; bases outside the gene matches: 4. CDR3 DNA sequence: TGTGCCAGCAGCACTAGGGACAGCTATAATTCACCCCTCCACTTT. Its translation is CASSTRDSYNSPLHF. The full variable domain, rest sourced from reference TRBV7-9 and TRBJ1-6, is DTGVSQNPRHKITKRGQNVTFRCDPISEHNRLYWYRQTLGQGPEFLTYFQNEAQLEKSRLLSDRFSAERPKGSFSTLEIQRTEQGDSAMYLCASSTRDSYNSPLHFGNGTRLTVT.

This clonotype was detected once. The chain uses TRBV5-1 and TRBJ1-3; D is perhaps TRBD1 (5 bases). The V end was cut by 0 bases, the J end by 15 bases, with 13 bases between. CDR3 length equals 12 residues. Germline CDR1 reads SGHRS; CDR2 reads YFSETQ. CDR3 coding DNA: TGCGCCAGCAGCTTGGCCCGGGACGCTAAATATTTT. Protein: CASSLARDAKYF.